Listed below are T cell receptor beta chains from one sample, sequenced in a study of T-cell memory formation after mild COVID-19. TCRdb processed the 5' RACE reads anew with MiXCR; each CDR3 protein has one entry. The table has 85,000 to 130,000 distinct CDR3 sequences, approximately 15% seen once; the top ten hold 28%. Sequences were obtained from PBMCs or a T cell subset sorted from them (not recorded which). Source of these receptors: an adult woman who had mild COVID-19 (a few samples of this study predate the infection). Cell type and time point are not known. CDR3s include the opening cysteine and the closing phenylalanine or tryptophan. The order of the fields is D gene, clone size, V gene, J gene, CDR3 protein, CDR3 DNA. A D gene is named only where the DNA matches it firmly. Size is omitted from some rows. Given values are once, few, many or a class for expanded clones.

d_gene: TRBD2; abundance: -; v_gene: TRBV5-5; j_gene: TRBJ2-1; CDR3aa: CASSFGGSIHNEQFF; CDR3nt: TGTGCCAGCAGCTTCGGCGGGAGTATCCACAATGAGCAGTTCTTC
d_gene: TRBD1; abundance: few; v_gene: TRBV12-3/TRBV12-4; j_gene: TRBJ2-1; CDR3aa: CASSPDRGSNEQFF; CDR3nt: TGTGCCAGCAGTCCGGACAGGGGATCCAATGAGCAGTTCTTC
d_gene: -; abundance: -; v_gene: TRBV7-9; j_gene: TRBJ1-5; CDR3aa: CASSQDPLQPQHF; CDR3nt: TGTGCCAGCAGCCAAGACCCCCTCCAGCCCCAGCATTTT
d_gene: TRBD1; abundance: few; v_gene: TRBV29-1; j_gene: TRBJ2-7; CDR3aa: CSTQGSGTGAYEQYF; CDR3nt: TGCAGCACCCAAGGGTCTGGGACAGGGGCTTACGAGCAGTACTTC
d_gene: TRBD2; abundance: -; v_gene: TRBV12-3/TRBV12-4; j_gene: TRBJ2-3; CDR3aa: CASNLGGRATDTQYF; CDR3nt: TGTGCCAGCAATCTTGGCGGGAGGGCTACAGATACGCAGTATTTT
d_gene: TRBD1; abundance: -; v_gene: TRBV12-3/TRBV12-4; j_gene: TRBJ1-1; CDR3aa: CASSQGTGARKTEAFF; CDR3nt: TGTGCCAGCAGCCAGGGGACAGGGGCTCGAAAGACTGAAGCTTTCTTT
d_gene: TRBD1; abundance: few; v_gene: TRBV6-5; j_gene: TRBJ2-7; CDR3aa: CASSRGQEQYF; CDR3nt: TGTGCCAGCAGTCGTGGACAGGAACAGTACTTC
d_gene: -; abundance: -; v_gene: TRBV29-1; j_gene: TRBJ2-3; CDR3aa: CSVDYADTQYF; CDR3nt: TGCAGCGTTGACTACGCAGATACGCAGTATTTT
d_gene: -; abundance: few; v_gene: TRBV7-8; j_gene: TRBJ2-7; CDR3aa: CASVPGGPGSYEQYF; CDR3nt: TGTGCCAGCGTCCCTGGGGGGCCGGGCTCCTACGAGCAGTACTTC
d_gene: TRBD2; abundance: few; v_gene: TRBV27; j_gene: TRBJ2-1; CDR3aa: CASRTTASGRHYNEQFF; CDR3nt: TGTGCCAGCAGAACAACGGCTAGCGGGCGCCACTACAATGAGCAGTTCTTC
d_gene: -; abundance: few; v_gene: TRBV7-8; j_gene: TRBJ2-6; CDR3aa: CASSRSPLGANVLTF; CDR3nt: TGTGCCAGCAGCCGGTCACCCCTAGGGGCCAACGTCCTGACTTTC
d_gene: -; abundance: -; v_gene: TRBV5-6; j_gene: TRBJ1-2; CDR3aa: CASSLGNSIYGYTF; CDR3nt: TGTGCCAGCAGCTTGGGCAATTCAATCTATGGCTACACCTTC
d_gene: TRBD2; abundance: -; v_gene: TRBV7-9; j_gene: TRBJ2-1; CDR3aa: CASSLPSGSFTSYNEQFF; CDR3nt: TGTGCCAGCAGCTTACCTAGCGGGAGTTTTACTTCCTACAATGAGCAGTTCTTC
d_gene: TRBD1; abundance: few; v_gene: TRBV6-4; j_gene: TRBJ1-5; CDR3aa: CASSDYRTGGFRNQPQHF; CDR3nt: TGTGCCAGCAGTGACTATCGGACAGGGGGCTTTCGCAATCAGCCCCAGCATTTT
d_gene: -; abundance: few; v_gene: TRBV29-1; j_gene: TRBJ2-3; CDR3aa: CSVWAGAPDTQYF; CDR3nt: TGCAGCGTCTGGGCAGGGGCGCCCGATACGCAGTATTTT
d_gene: -; abundance: -; v_gene: TRBV29-1; j_gene: TRBJ2-3; CDR3aa: CSVEGLVRKDTQYF; CDR3nt: TGCAGCGTTGAAGGATTAGTACGGAAAGATACGCAGTATTTT
d_gene: -; abundance: few; v_gene: TRBV7-6; j_gene: TRBJ1-5; CDR3aa: CASSLGPAGGGQPQHF; CDR3nt: TGTGCCAGCAGCCTGGGTCCCGCAGGCGGCGGGCAGCCCCAGCATTTT
d_gene: -; abundance: -; v_gene: TRBV5-1; j_gene: TRBJ1-2; CDR3aa: CASILWAGEADGYTF; CDR3nt: TGCGCCAGCATCTTATGGGCAGGGGAGGCGGATGGCTACACCTTC
d_gene: -; abundance: few; v_gene: TRBV24-1; j_gene: TRBJ2-7; CDR3aa: CATQGVSYEQYF; CDR3nt: TGTGCCACCCAAGGGGTCTCCTACGAGCAGTACTTC
d_gene: -; abundance: -; v_gene: TRBV15; j_gene: TRBJ2-2; CDR3aa: CATSRRDIIIANTGELFF; CDR3nt: TGTGCCACCAGCAGAAGAGATATAATAATAGCGAACACCGGGGAGCTGTTTTTT
d_gene: -; abundance: many; v_gene: TRBV19; j_gene: TRBJ2-5; CDR3aa: CASSQRVGQETQYF; CDR3nt: TGTGCCAGTAGTCAACGGGTAGGCCAAGAGACCCAGTACTTC
d_gene: -; abundance: -; v_gene: TRBV6-2/TRBV6-3; j_gene: TRBJ2-1; CDR3aa: CASSYVAGPEQFF; CDR3nt: TGTGCCAGCAGTTACGTCGCAGGCCCTGAGCAGTTCTTC
d_gene: -; abundance: -; v_gene: TRBV20-1; j_gene: TRBJ1-6; CDR3aa: CSAFPWGESSPLHF; CDR3nt: TGCAGTGCTTTCCCATGGGGGGAGAGCTCACCCCTCCACTTT